This TCR beta chain was recorded in a study of T-cell memory formation after mild COVID-19. Broader study findings: CM and EM subsets held most contracting CD4+ clones; EMRA held CD8+ ones. There was no confirmation that second-wave clones peaking on day 37 were SARS-CoV-2 specific. A second wave expanding day 15 to 37 was CD4+-biased; contracting clones were balanced.

This clonotype has only a few counts. What it binds is unknown. One entry per CDR3 protein, called by TCRdb with MiXCR from the 5' RACE reads. The table shows about 110,000 distinct CDR3 sequences, with under 15% occurring only once. The V end was cut by 4 bases, the J end by 6 bases, with 15 bases between. This CDR3 comprises 13 residues. Germline assignment: CDR1 SQVTM and CDR2 ANQGSEA. This sequence was found in an adult woman who had mild COVID-19 (a few samples of this study predate the infection). Cell type and time point are not known. This chain links TRBV29-1 with TRBJ1-2; D remains unclear. Sequences were obtained from PBMCs or a T cell subset sorted from them (not recorded which). The CDR3 DNA is TGCAGCGTTGCCGCCGGGTCTTCTGATGGCTACACCTTC. It translates to CSVAAGSSDGYTF.